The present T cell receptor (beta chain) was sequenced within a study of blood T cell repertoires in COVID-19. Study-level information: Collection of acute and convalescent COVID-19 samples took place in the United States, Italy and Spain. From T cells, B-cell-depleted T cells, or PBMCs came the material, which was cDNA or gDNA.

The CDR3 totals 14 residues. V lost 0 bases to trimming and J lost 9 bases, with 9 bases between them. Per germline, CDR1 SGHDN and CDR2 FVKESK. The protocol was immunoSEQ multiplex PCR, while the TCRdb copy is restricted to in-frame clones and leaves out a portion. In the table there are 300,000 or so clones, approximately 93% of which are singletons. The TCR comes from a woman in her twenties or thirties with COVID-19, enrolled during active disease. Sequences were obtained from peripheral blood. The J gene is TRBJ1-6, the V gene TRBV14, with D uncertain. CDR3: CASSQDFVSSPLHF. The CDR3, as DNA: TGTGCCAGCAGCCAAGATTTCGTGAGTTCACCCCTCCACTTT.